This TCR beta chain stems from a study of cytotoxic CD8 clonotypes in ibrutinib-treated CLL. Study results and caveats: Upon ibrutinib response clonality rose, and upon progression it fell back toward baseline.

About this clone itself: Its target is not known. Compared with germline, one end of the junction differs, possibly owing to a read error.

Sequenced by immunoSEQ multiplex PCR; TCRdb stores in-frame clones only, minus some. The sample has 300,000 to 350,000 clones, 70% to 80% seen once; the top ten hold about 6.3%. This CDR3 comprises 13 residues. The V gene's germline CDR1 is SSHAT and CDR2 FNYEAQ (reference sequence). This specimen consisted of PBMCs, obtained before ibrutinib treatment. The chain joins TRBV7-7 to TRBJ1-1; D gene ambiguous. The receptor was derived from a human donor with chronic lymphocytic leukemia. CDR3 loop: CASSSDTNTEAFF. The CDR3 DNA is TGTGCTAGCAGCTCAGACACGAACACTGAAGCTTTCTTT. Based on the CDR3 plus reference TRBV7-7 and TRBJ1-1, the full variable domain is GAGVSQSPRYKVTKRGQDVTLRCDPISSHATLYWYQQALGQGPEFLTYFNYEAQPDKSGLPSDRFSAERPEGSISTLTIQRTEQRDSAMYRCASSSDTNTEAFFGQGTRLTVV.